This TCR beta chain was recorded in a study of cytomegalovirus exposure and HLA in healthy donors. This table comes from immunoSEQ multiplex PCR, and its TCRdb copy is limited to in-frame clones, with some not included. The sample carries approximately 160,000 clones, less than 90% recorded once. Remarks on this clone: The antigen remains undetermined.

Overall study results and limits: Specific recognition of CMV antigens was confirmed in vitro for three chains (all CMV-associated).

The donors were in the approximately 130-subject validation cohort; that cohort was separate from the roughly 680-subject first cohort. The trim removed 1 base at V and 8 bases at J, leaving 8 bases unmatched. This CDR3 is 15 amino acids long. Germline V lookup: CDR1 MRHNA, CDR2 SNTAGT. The sequence came from a woman between 18 and 29 years old in good health and CMV-seropositive. The sequencing input was PBMCs. The V and J genes are TRBV6-4 and TRBJ2-1; 7 bases align to TRBD1. The DNA of the CDR3 is TGTGCCAGCAGTGACTTTGGGACAGCCTCCGATGAGCAGTTCTTC. Amino acid sequence: CASSDFGTASDEQFF.